Each of the 21 T cell receptor beta chains below was sequenced from the same sample in a study of blood T cell repertoires in COVID-19. The method was immunoSEQ multiplex PCR; TCRdb's version includes in-frame clones alone and lacks a portion of them. The sample carries tens of thousands of clones, approximately 94% recorded once. Material: peripheral blood. Receptor source: a human donor with active COVID-19. The donor label of this sample is uncertain.

The chain uses TRBV27 and TRBJ2-7; weak D call: TRBD2 (5 bases). CDR3 length equals 14 residues. Germline lookup yields CDR1 MNHEY and CDR2 SMNVEV (reference sequence). The V end lost 6 bases, the J end lost 1 base, and 13 bases lay between the germline ends. CDR3 in DNA: TGTGCCAGCAGGCAAGCGGCGGCATCCTACGAGCAGTACTTC. Amino acid sequence: CASRQAAASYEQYF.

The rearrangement joins TRBV7-9 to TRBJ1-1; no firm D call. The germline CDR1 and CDR2 sequences are SEHNR and FQNEAQ (reference sequence). The CDR3 length is 14 residues. V was clipped by 7 bases and J by 3 bases, with 15 bases between them. The CDR3 loop reads CASNRGERDTEAFF. The CDR3 DNA follows: TGTGCCAGCAACCGCGGGGAGAGGGACACTGAAGCTTTCTTT.

The chain combines TRBV11-2 with TRBJ1-6; perhaps TRBD1 as D (5 bases). Germline V CDR1 and CDR2: SGHAT, FQNNGV. V lost 5 bases and J lost 6, with 17 bases in between. The CDR3 length is 16 residues. CDR3 coding DNA: TGTGCCAGCAGCCCTACCCCGACAGCCTCTAATTCACCCCTCCACTTT. Amino acids: CASSPTPTASNSPLHF.

The chain links TRBV6-5 to TRBJ1-5; 10 positions agree with TRBD1. The germline CDR1 and CDR2 sequences are MNHEY and SVGAGI. The J segment lost 4 bases and the V segment lost 5 bases, leaving 5 bases of the junction unmatched. The CDR3 has 15 residues. CDR3 DNA sequence: TGTGCCAGCAGTCCCGGGACAGGGGATAATCAGCCCCAGCATTTT. It yields the protein CASSPGTGDNQPQHF.

This clone has only one observation. The V call is TRBV3-1 (or the pseudogene TRBV3-2), the J call TRBJ1-2, with 8 bases aligning to TRBD1. The germline V gene has CDR1 LGHDT and CDR2 YNNKEL (reference sequence). Trimming at V came to 0 bases and at J to 5 bases, leaving 8 bases not matched to a gene. The CDR3 loop spans 16 amino acids. CDR3: CASSQDRDRLTYGYTF. Here the CDR3 DNA reads TGTGCCAGCAGCCAAGATAGGGACAGGTTAACTTATGGCTACACCTTC.

The rearrangement uses TRBV15 and TRBJ2-7; 9 bases map to TRBD2. V shed 0 bases and J 6 bases; nucleotides not matched to a gene: 9. The CDR3 sequence is 16 residues long. Germline loops: CDR1 LNHNV, CDR2 YYDKDF (reference sequence). CDR3 sequence: CATSRDRREGRFEQYF. CDR3 DNA: TGTGCCACCAGCAGAGATAGGCGGGAGGGCCGGTTCGAGCAGTACTTC.

This sequence joins TRBV19 and TRBJ1-5; D call uncertain. The CDR3 sequence is 14 residues long. V was clipped by 7 bases and J by 6 bases, with 16 bases between them. CDR1 LNHDA and CDR2 SQIVND come from the germline V gene (reference sequence). Here the CDR3 reads CASTTRQTIQPQHF. The CDR3 DNA reads TGTGCCAGTACCACCAGACAAACCATTCAGCCCCAGCATTTT. The variable domain in full, completed from reference TRBV19 and TRBJ1-5, reads DGGITQSPKYLFRKEGQNVTLSCEQNLNHDAMYWYRQDPGQGLRLIYYSQIVNDFQKGDIAEGYSVSREKKESFPLTVTSAQKNPTAFYLCASTTRQTIQPQHFGDGTRLSIL.

The J gene is TRBJ1-2, the V gene TRBV5-1; 8 nucleotides match TRBD1. The CDR3 consists of 15 residues. V lost 0 bases, J lost 8 bases, and 9 bases stayed unmatched. Germline V gene lookup returns CDR1 SGHRS and CDR2 YFSETQ. The CDR3 sequence: CASSLGEQGAEGYTF. CDR3 bases: TGCGCCAGCAGCTTGGGGGAGCAGGGGGCAGAGGGCTACACCTTC.

This chain links TRBV29-1 with TRBJ2-3; maybe TRBD1 (5 bases). The ends were cut back, 1 base at V and 1 base at J, with 15 bases in the middle. The CDR3 covers 16 residues. Germline lookup yields CDR1 SQVTM and CDR2 ANQGSEA. CDR3 amino acids: CSVEGAKQTGTDTQYF. CDR3 in DNA: TGCAGCGTTGAAGGAGCAAAACAGACAGGCACAGATACGCAGTATTTT.

The chain joins TRBV5-6 to TRBJ1-5, with D maybe TRBD1 (5 bases). In germline, CDR1 is SGHDT, CDR2 YYEEEE. V lost 4 bases and J lost 3, with 14 bases in between. There are 15 residues in the CDR3. CDR3 sequence: CASSLRDRVNQPQHF. The CDR3 DNA reads TGTGCCAGCAGCCTGCGGGACCGGGTCAATCAGCCCCAGCATTTT.

The rearrangement joins TRBV5-1 to TRBJ2-2; D possibly corresponds to TRBD1 (6 bases). CDR1 SGHRS and CDR2 YFSETQ come from the germline V gene. Trimming took 3 bases from V and 11 from J, leaving 14 bases between them. The CDR3 loop spans 13 amino acids. The CDR3 loop reads CASSYRVTTELFF. CDR3 in DNA: TGCGCCAGCAGCTACAGGGTCACCACCGAGCTGTTTTTT.

J is TRBJ2-7 and V is TRBV7-2; TRBD2 matches at 12 bases. Trimming took 1 base from V and 0 from J; bases not matched to a gene: 7. The CDR3 sequence is 18 residues long. Germline CDR1 SGHTA, CDR2 FQGNSA. CDR3 DNA: TGTGCCAGCAGCTTAGGTCTAGCGGGAGGGCCCGCCTCCTACGAGCAGTACTTC. Its translation: CASSLGLAGGPASYEQYF.

V usage is TRBV12-5 and J usage is TRBJ1-2, with D possibly TRBD1 on 6 matching bases. Trimming left V 4 bases short and J 4 bases short, with 13 bases between. This CDR3 is built from 14 residues. Germline CDR1 is LGHNT and CDR2 is FRNRAP. DNA for the CDR3: TGTGCTAGTGGTTCTCAGGGGCGACTCTATGGCTACACCTTC. Its translation is CASGSQGRLYGYTF.

The gene calls are TRBV7-6 and TRBJ2-3, with 10 bases matching TRBD2. The CDR3 has 15 residues. Germline V gene data show CDR1 as SGHVS and CDR2 as FNYEAQ. With 5 bases clipped from V and 7 bases from J, the junction kept 9 bases outside the gene matches. This CDR3 is CASSRTSGTQNTQYF. The CDR3 DNA is TGTGCCAGCAGCCGGACTAGCGGCACACAGAATACGCAGTATTTT.

V usage is TRBV6-5 and J usage is TRBJ1-5; a weak D match, TRBD1 (6 bases). CDR3 size: 13 residues. Trimming left V 6 bases short and J 4 bases short, with 10 bases between. Per the germline V gene, CDR1 is MNHEY and CDR2 is SVGAGI. The DNA of the CDR3 is TGTGCCAGCAGACTCCAGGGGAATCAGCCCCAGCATTTT. Translation gives CASRLQGNQPQHF.

CDR3 residues: CASSPLPVGLAEGNEQFF. In DNA form, the CDR3 reads TGTGCCAGCAGTCCCCTTCCGGTAGGACTAGCCGAGGGGAATGAGCAGTTCTTC. The chain has TRBV6-6 and TRBJ2-1; 8 bases fit TRBD2. The CDR3 contains 18 residues. Germline V gives CDR1 MNHNY, CDR2 SVGAGI (reference sequence). The J segment lost 7 bases and the V segment lost 5 bases, leaving 19 bases of the junction unmatched.

V and J are TRBV7-9 and TRBJ2-1; D remains unclear. The CDR3 totals 17 residues. CDR1 and CDR2 from the germline V gene are SEHNR and FQNEAQ (reference sequence). V lost 5 bases, J lost 0 bases, and 17 bases lay in between. The CDR3 nucleotides read TGTGCCAGCAGCCAATCGAGAGCCCTCTACTCCTACAATGAGCAGTTCTTC. This gives the protein CASSQSRALYSYNEQFF.

The chain has TRBV5-6 and TRBJ2-2, with TRBD1 identical over 7 bases. The CDR3 consists of 17 residues. Per the germline V gene, CDR1 is SGHDT and CDR2 is YYEEEE. V trimming: 4 bases; J trimming: 0 bases; junction bases outside the gene matches: 9. CDR3 bases: TGTGCCAGCAGCCTATTGGGACAGCGAACGAACACCGGGGAGCTGTTTTTT. The encoded protein is CASSLLGQRTNTGELFF.

The chain has TRBV6-1 and TRBJ1-6, with TRBD1 matching 7 bases. CDR1 and CDR2 (germline): MNHNS, SASEGT. V was pared by 3 bases and J by 4 bases, with 3 bases of the junction left unmatched. This CDR3 is built from 15 residues. This CDR3 reads CASSDTGAYNSPLHF. As DNA, the CDR3 is TGTGCCAGCAGTGATACAGGGGCATATAATTCACCCCTCCACTTT.

The chain couples TRBV5-1 to TRBJ2-4; 8 nucleotides line up with TRBD1. V was clipped by 4 bases and J by 0 bases; unmatched bases: 6. From germline, CDR1 is SGHRS and CDR2 YFSETQ. This CDR3 is 16 amino acids long. CDR3 sequence (DNA): TGCGCCAGCAGCGCCGGGACAGGAATAGCCAAAAACATTCAGTACTTC. Translating gives CASSAGTGIAKNIQYF.

This chain connects TRBV11-2 to TRBJ2-7; 11 nucleotides line up with TRBD2. V was clipped by 5 bases and J by 2 bases; unmatched bases: 5. The CDR3 covers 15 residues. The V gene's germline CDR1 is SGHAT and CDR2 FQNNGV. This CDR3 is CASSPGTSGTYEQYF. The DNA for the CDR3 is TGTGCCAGCAGCCCGGGGACTAGCGGAACCTACGAGCAGTACTTC.